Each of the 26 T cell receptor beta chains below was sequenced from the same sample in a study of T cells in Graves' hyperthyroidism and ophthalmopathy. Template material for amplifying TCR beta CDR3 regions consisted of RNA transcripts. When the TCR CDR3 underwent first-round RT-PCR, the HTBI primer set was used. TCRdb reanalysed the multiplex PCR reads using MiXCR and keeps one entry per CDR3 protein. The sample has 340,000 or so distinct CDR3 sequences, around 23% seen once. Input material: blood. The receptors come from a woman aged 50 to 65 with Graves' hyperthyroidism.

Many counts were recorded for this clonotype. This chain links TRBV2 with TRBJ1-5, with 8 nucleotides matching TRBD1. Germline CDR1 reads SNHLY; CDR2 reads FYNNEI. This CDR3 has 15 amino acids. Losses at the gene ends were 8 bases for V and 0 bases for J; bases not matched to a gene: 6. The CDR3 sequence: CASASDRGSNQPQHF. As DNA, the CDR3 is TGTGCCAGCGCATCAGACAGGGGTAGCAATCAGCCCCAGCATTTT.

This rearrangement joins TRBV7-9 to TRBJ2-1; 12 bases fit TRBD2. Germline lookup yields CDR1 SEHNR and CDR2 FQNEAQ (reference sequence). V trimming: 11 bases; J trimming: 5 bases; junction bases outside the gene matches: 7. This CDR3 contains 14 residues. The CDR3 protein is CAGGTSGGNNEQFF. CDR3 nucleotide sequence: TGTGCCGGGGGAACTAGCGGGGGGAACAATGAGCAGTTCTTC.

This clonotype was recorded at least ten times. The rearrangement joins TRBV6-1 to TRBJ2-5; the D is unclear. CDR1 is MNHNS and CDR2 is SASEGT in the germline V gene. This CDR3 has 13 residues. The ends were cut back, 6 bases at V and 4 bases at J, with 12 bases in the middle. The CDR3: CASSRGPRETQYF. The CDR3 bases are TGTGCCAGCAGCCGTGGGCCCAGAGAGACCCAGTACTTC.

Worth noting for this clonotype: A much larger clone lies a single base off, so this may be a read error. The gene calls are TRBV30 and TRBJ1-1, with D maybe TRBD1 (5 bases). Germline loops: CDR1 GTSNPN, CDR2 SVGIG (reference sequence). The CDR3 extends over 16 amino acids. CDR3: CAWGDRVKGLNTGAFF. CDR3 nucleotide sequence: TGTGCCTGGGGAGACAGAGTCAAGGGCTTGAACACTGGAGCTTTCTTT. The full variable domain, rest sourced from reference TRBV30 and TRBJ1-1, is SQTIHQWPATLVQPVGSPLSLECTVEGTSNPNLYWYRQAAGRGLQLLFYSVGIGQISSEVPQNLSASRPQDRQFILSSKKLLLSDSGFYLCAWGDRVKGLNTGAFFGQGTRLTVV.

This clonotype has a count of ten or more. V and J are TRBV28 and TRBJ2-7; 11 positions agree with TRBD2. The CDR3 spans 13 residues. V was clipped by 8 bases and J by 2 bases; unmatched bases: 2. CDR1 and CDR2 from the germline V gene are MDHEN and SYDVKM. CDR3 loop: CASHSGGAYEQYF. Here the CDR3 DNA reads TGTGCCAGCCATAGCGGGGGGGCCTACGAGCAGTACTTC.

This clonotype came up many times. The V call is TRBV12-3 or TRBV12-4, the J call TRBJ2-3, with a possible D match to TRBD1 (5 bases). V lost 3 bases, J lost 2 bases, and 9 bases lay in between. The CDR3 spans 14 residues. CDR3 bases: TGTGCCAGCAGTTTCGGCAGGGACACAGATACGCAGTATTTT. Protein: CASSFGRDTDTQYF.

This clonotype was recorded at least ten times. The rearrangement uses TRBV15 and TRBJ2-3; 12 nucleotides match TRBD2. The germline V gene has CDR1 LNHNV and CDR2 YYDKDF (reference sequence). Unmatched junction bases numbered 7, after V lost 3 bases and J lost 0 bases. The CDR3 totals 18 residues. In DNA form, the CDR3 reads TGTGCCACCAGCAGGCTAGCGGGGGGGTGGTCTAGCACAGATACGCAGTATTTT. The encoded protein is CATSRLAGGWSSTDTQYF.

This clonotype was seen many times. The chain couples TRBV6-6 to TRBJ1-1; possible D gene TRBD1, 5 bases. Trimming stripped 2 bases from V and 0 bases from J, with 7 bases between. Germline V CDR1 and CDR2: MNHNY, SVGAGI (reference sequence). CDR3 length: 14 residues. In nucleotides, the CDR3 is TGTGCCAGCAGTTACGGGGCGATGAACACTGAAGCTTTCTTT. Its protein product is CASSYGAMNTEAFF.

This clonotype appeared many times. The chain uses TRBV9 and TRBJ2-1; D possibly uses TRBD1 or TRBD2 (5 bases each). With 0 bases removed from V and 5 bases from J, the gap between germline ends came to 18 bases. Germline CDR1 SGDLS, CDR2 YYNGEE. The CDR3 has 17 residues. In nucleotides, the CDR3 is TGTGCCAGCAGCGTAGGAGGGGTGGGATCTGGGGACAATGAGCAGTTCTTC. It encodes CASSVGGVGSGDNEQFF.

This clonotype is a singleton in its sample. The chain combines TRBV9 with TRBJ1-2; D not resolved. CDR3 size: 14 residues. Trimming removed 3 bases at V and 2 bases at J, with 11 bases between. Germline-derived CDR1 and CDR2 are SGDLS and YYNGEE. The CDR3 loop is CASSGRRLNYGYTF. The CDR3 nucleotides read TGTGCCAGCAGCGGGCGACGGCTGAACTATGGCTACACCTTC.

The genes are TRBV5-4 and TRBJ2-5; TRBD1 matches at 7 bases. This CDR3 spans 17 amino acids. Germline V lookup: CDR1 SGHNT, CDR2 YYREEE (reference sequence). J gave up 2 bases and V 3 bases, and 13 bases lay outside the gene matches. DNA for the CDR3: TGTGCCAGCAGCTCGGCCCAGGACAGGCCTAAACAAGAGACCCAGTACTTC. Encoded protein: CASSSAQDRPKQETQYF.

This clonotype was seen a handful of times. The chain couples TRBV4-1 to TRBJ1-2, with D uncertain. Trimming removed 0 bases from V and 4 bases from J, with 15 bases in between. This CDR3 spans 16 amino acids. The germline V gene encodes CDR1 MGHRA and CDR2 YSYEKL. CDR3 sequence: CASSQDIGRGSYGYTF. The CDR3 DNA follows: TGCGCCAGCAGCCAAGATATTGGGCGGGGTAGCTATGGCTACACCTTC.

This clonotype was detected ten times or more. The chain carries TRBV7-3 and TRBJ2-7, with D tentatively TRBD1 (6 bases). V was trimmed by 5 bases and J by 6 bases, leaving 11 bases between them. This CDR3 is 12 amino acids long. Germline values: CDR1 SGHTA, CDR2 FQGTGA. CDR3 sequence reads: CASSQDRLEQYF. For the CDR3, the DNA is TGTGCCAGCAGCCAAGACAGGCTCGAGCAGTACTTC.

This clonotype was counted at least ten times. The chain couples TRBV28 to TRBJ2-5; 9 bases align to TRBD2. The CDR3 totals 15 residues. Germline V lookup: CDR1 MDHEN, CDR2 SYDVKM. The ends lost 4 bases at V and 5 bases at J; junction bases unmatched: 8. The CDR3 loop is CASSSPAGGRETQYF. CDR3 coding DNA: TGTGCCAGCAGTTCGCCAGCGGGGGGCAGGGAGACCCAGTACTTC.

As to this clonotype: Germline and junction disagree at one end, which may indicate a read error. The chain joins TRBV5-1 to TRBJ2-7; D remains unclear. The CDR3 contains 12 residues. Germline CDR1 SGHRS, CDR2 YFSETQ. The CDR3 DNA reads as TGCGCCCGCAGCTTGGTTCTCCACGAGCAGTACTTC. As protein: CARSLVLHEQYF.

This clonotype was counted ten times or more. CDR3 amino acids: CASSPRLEGAGELFF. DNA for the CDR3: TGTGCCAGCAGCCCTCGACTAGAAGGAGCCGGGGAGCTGTTTTTT. The chain is built from TRBV11-2 and TRBJ2-2, with D tentatively TRBD2 (6 bases). With 5 bases removed from V and 6 bases from J, the gap between germline ends came to 16 bases. Germline values: CDR1 SGHAT, CDR2 FQNNGV. CDR3 length: 15 amino acids.

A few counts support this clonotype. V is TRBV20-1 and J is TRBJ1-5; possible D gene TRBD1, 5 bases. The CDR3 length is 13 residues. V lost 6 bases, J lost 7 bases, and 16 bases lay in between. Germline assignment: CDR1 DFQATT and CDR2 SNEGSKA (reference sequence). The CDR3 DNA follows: TGCAGTGCCATGGACCAGCCAGGGCAGCCCCAGCATTTT. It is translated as CSAMDQPGQPQHF.

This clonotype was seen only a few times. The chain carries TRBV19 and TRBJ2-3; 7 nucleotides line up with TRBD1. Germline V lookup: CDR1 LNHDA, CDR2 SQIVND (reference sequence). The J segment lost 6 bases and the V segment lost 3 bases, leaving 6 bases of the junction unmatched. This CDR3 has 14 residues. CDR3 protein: CASSIRQGIDTQYF. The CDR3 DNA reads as TGTGCCAGTAGTATCCGACAGGGCATCGATACGCAGTATTTT.

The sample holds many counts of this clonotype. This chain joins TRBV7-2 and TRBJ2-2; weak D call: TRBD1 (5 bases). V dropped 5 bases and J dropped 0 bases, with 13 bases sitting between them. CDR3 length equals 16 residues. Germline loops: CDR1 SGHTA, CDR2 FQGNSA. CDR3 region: CASSREADTNTGELFF. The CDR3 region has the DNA TGTGCCAGCAGCCGAGAGGCGGACACGAACACCGGGGAGCTGTTTTTT. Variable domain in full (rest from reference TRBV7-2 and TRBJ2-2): GAGVSQSPSNKVTEKGKDVELRCDPISGHTALYWYRQSLGQGLEFLIYFQGNSAPDKSGLPSDRFSAERTGGSVSTLTIQRTQQEDSAVYLCASSREADTNTGELFFGEGSRLTVL.

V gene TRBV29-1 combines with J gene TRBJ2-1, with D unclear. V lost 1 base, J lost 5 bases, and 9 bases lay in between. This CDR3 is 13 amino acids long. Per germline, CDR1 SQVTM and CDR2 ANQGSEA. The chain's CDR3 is CSVEAGKNNEQFF. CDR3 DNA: TGCAGCGTTGAAGCTGGCAAGAACAATGAGCAGTTCTTC.

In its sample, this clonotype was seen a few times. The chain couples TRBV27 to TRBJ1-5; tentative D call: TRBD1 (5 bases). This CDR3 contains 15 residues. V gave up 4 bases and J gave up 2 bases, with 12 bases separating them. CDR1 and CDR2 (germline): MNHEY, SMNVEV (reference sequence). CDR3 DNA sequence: TGTGCCAGCAGTTCGTTGGGGGAAGGCAATCAGCCCCAGCATTTT. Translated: CASSSLGEGNQPQHF.

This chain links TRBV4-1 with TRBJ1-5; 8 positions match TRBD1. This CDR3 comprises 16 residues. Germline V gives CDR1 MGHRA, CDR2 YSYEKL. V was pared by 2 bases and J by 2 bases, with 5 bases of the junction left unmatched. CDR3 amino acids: CASSQQPQGGNQPQHF. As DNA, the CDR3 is TGCGCCAGCAGCCAACAGCCACAGGGGGGCAATCAGCCCCAGCATTTT.

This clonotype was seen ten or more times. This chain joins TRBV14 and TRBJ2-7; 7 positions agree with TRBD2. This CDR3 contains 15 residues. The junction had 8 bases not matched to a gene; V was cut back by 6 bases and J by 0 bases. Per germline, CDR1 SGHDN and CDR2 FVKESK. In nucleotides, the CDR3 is TGTGCCAGCAGTCGTACTAGCGCCAGCTCCTACGAGCAGTACTTC. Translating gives CASSRTSASSYEQYF.

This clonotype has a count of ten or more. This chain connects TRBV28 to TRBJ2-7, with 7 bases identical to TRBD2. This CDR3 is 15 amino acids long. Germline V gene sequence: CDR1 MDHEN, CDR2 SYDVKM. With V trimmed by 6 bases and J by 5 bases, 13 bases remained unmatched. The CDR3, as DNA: TGTGCCAGCAGGGGACCGGGACTATCCGTGGACGAGCAGTACTTC. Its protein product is CASRGPGLSVDEQYF.

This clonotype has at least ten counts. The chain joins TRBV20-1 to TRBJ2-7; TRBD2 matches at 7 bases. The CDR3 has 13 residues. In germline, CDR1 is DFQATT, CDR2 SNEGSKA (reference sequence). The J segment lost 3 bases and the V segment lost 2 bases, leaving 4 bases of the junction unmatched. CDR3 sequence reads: CSARFASGYEQYF. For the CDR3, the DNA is TGCAGTGCTAGATTCGCTAGCGGCTACGAGCAGTACTTC.

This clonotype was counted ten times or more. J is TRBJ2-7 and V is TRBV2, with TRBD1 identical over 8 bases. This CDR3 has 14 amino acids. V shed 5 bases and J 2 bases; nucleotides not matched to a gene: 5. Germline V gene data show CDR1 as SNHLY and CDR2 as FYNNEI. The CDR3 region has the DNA TGTGCCAGCAGTCCGGGACAGGTGACCTACGAGCAGTACTTC. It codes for CASSPGQVTYEQYF.